These 24 T cell receptor beta chains were all obtained from the same sample, sequenced in a study of CD8 T cells in ankylosing spondylitis. TCRdb processed the 5' RACE reads anew with MiXCR; each CDR3 protein has one entry. Altogether about 240,000 distinct CDR3 sequences are present, approximately 9% being singletons, with the ten largest covering 6.8%. The material sequenced was blood, either unsorted or a sorted T cell fraction (not recorded which). The receptors here all came from a male donor with ankylosing spondylitis or in good health (not recorded which).

This clonotype was seen at least ten times. The rearrangement uses TRBV29-1 and TRBJ1-1; D gene unclear. CDR1 is SQVTM and CDR2 is ANQGSEA in the germline V gene. CDR3 length equals 14 residues. V lost 4 bases and J 3 bases, leaving 15 bases between the germline ends. The chain's CDR3 is CSVVARGGHTEAFF. DNA for the CDR3: TGCAGCGTTGTAGCGCGGGGTGGGCACACTGAAGCTTTCTTT.

This clonotype was counted at least ten times. The V call is TRBV11-2, the J call TRBJ2-3; TRBD2 aligns across 11 bases. The ends lost 0 bases at V and 5 bases at J; junction bases unmatched: 10. This CDR3 is 18 amino acids long. From germline, CDR1 is SGHAT and CDR2 FQNNGV. CDR3 nucleotides: TGTGCCAGCAGCTTAGATAGAACTAGCGGGAGCTCTAGAGATACGCAGTATTTT. It encodes CASSLDRTSGSSRDTQYF.

The V gene is TRBV12-5, the J gene TRBJ2-1; TRBD1 or TRBD2 may be the D gene (5 bases each). The CDR3 extends over 13 amino acids. Germline V CDR1 and CDR2: LGHNT, FRNRAP. Between the trimmed V and J ends, which lost 4 bases and 5 bases, there was a span of 9 bases. The CDR3 loop is CASGWDGDNEQFF. In DNA, the CDR3 is TGTGCTAGTGGTTGGGACGGAGACAATGAGCAGTTCTTC.

V and J are TRBV5-6 and TRBJ1-1; possibly TRBD1 for D (5 bases). The V gene lost 7 bases and the J gene lost 4 bases, with 17 bases spanning the gap. This CDR3 spans 14 amino acids. Looked up from germline, CDR1 is SGHDT and CDR2 is YYEEEE. For the CDR3, the DNA is TGTGCCAGCGGCCCAGGGTTGGGGTGCACTGAAGCTTTCTTT. It codes for CASGPGLGCTEAFF. Supplemented by reference TRBV5-6 and TRBJ1-1, the full variable domain reads DAGVTQSPTHLIKTRGQQVTLRCSPKSGHDTVSWYQQALGQGPQFIFQYYEEEERQRGNFPDRFSGHQFPNYSSELNVNALLLGDSALYLCASGPGLGCTEAFFGQGTRLTVV.

The table lists this clonotype with many counts. This chain connects TRBV6-2 or TRBV6-3 to TRBJ2-1; no clear D gene. The germline CDR1 and CDR2 sequences are MNHEY and SVGEGT. CDR3 length: 14 amino acids. The V end was cut by 2 bases, the J end by 9 bases, with 14 bases between. The CDR3 nucleotides read TGTGCCAGCAGTTACCCCCCGGAGTGGCCTGAGCAGTTCTTC. Its protein product is CASSYPPEWPEQFF.

J is TRBJ1-2 and V is TRBV20-1; 7 bases fit TRBD1. Per germline, CDR1 DFQATT and CDR2 SNEGSKA (reference sequence). J lost 4 bases, V lost 6 bases, and 17 bases had no gene match. The CDR3 contains 16 residues. Written as DNA, the CDR3 is TGCAGTGCCCTTACTCCGGGACAGAGATGGCTCTATGGCTACACCTTC. It yields the protein CSALTPGQRWLYGYTF.

This clonotype was observed at least ten times. V gene TRBV11-1 combines with J gene TRBJ2-3, with D perhaps TRBD1 (6 bases). The V end lost 3 bases, the J end lost 3 bases, and 13 bases lay between the germline ends. Germline CDR1 reads SGHAT; CDR2 reads FQDESV (reference sequence). CDR3 length: 15 amino acids. The CDR3 coding sequence is TGTGCCAGCAGCTTGGACAGCGCCAAAACAGATACGCAGTATTTT. Translation: CASSLDSAKTDTQYF.

The V gene is TRBV5-5, the J gene TRBJ1-1; D is uncertain. This CDR3 comprises 15 residues. Germline CDR1 is SGHKS and CDR2 is YYEKEE (reference sequence). Trimming removed 0 bases at V and 2 bases at J, with 11 bases between. The CDR3 loop is CASSLVAEANTEAFF. The CDR3 nucleotides are TGTGCCAGCAGCTTGGTGGCCGAAGCAAACACTGAAGCTTTCTTT. Full variable domain (rest looked up from reference TRBV5-5 and TRBJ1-1): DAGVTQSPTHLIKTRGQQVTLRCSPISGHKSVSWYQQVLGQGPQFIFQYYEKEERGRGNFPDRFSARQFPNYSSELNVNALLLGDSALYLCASSLVAEANTEAFFGQGTRLTVV.

This clonotype showed up just a few times. V is TRBV5-6 and J is TRBJ1-2; D gene unclear. Trimming took off 4 bases at V and 8 bases at J, with 18 bases between the two ends. This CDR3 region has 14 residues. Germline CDR1 and CDR2: SGHDT and YYEEEE. CDR3 nucleotide sequence: TGTGCCAGCAGCCCGACTACGTCTCCCCGGGGCTACACCTTC. This translates into CASSPTTSPRGYTF.

In this sample, this clonotype turned up many times. V usage is TRBV20-1 and J usage is TRBJ2-5, with D perhaps assigned TRBD1 or TRBD2 (5 bases each). This CDR3 has 12 amino acids. Germline V gives CDR1 DFQATT, CDR2 SNEGSKA (reference sequence). The ends were cut back, 2 bases at V and 7 bases at J, with 11 bases in the middle. The DNA for the CDR3 is TGCAGTGCTAGAACCGCTGGGGGGACCCAGTACTTC. The encoded protein is CSARTAGGTQYF.

This clonotype was found a few times. This rearrangement joins TRBV3-1 to TRBJ1-2, with no clear D. CDR1 is LGHDT and CDR2 is YNNKEL in the germline V gene (reference sequence). This CDR3 is 15 amino acids long. Trimming took off 0 bases at V and 4 bases at J, with 12 bases between the two ends. In nucleotides, the CDR3 is TGTGCCAGCAGCCAAGAAGGGAGGGCCGGCTATGGCTACACCTTC. This sequence encodes CASSQEGRAGYGYTF.

This clonotype was detected many times. The gene calls are TRBV7-2 and TRBJ1-4; 7 nucleotides line up with TRBD1. Trimming at V came to 4 bases and at J to 4 bases, leaving 9 bases not matched to a gene. Germline-derived CDR1 and CDR2 are SGHTA and FQGNSA. The length of the CDR3 is 16 residues. DNA of the CDR3: TGTGCCAGCAGCTCAGGTCTAGGGGGCGTTAATGAAAAACTGTTTTTT. This gives the protein CASSSGLGGVNEKLFF.

The chain uses TRBV12-3 or TRBV12-4 and TRBJ2-3; 7 positions agree with TRBD2. CDR3 length equals 14 residues. Trimming cost V 6 bases and J 9 bases; bases outside gene matches: 12. The CDR3, as DNA: TGTGCCAGCAGGGACCCCGGGACTAAGGGCACGCAGTATTTT. Translating it yields CASRDPGTKGTQYF.

This clonotype was recorded many times. The chain employs TRBV30 and TRBJ2-7; D not resolved. Germline-derived CDR1 and CDR2 are GTSNPN and SVGIG (reference sequence). Trimming cost V 1 base and J 5 bases, with 12 bases left between them. This CDR3 region has 13 residues. CDR3 protein: CAWSGRLRDEQYF. The CDR3 DNA reads TGTGCCTGGAGTGGGCGGCTTCGAGACGAGCAGTACTTC.

This clonotype was counted at least ten times. The chain is built from TRBV5-5 and TRBJ2-1; D is uncertain. Germline values: CDR1 SGHKS, CDR2 YYEKEE (reference sequence). The germline V and J ends were trimmed by 0 bases and 0 bases, with 7 bases remaining between them. The CDR3 totals 15 residues. The DNA of the CDR3 is TGTGCCAGCAGCTTGGGAACGAACTCCTACAATGAGCAGTTCTTC. Its protein product is CASSLGTNSYNEQFF.

There are many counts of this clonotype. This chain joins TRBV20-1 and TRBJ2-1, with D hard to call. CDR3 length: 14 residues. Germline V lookup: CDR1 DFQATT, CDR2 SNEGSKA (reference sequence). Trimming removed 0 bases at V and 8 bases at J, with 14 bases between. The CDR3 is CSARDYLSNDEQFF. In DNA, the CDR3 is TGCAGTGCTAGAGACTATTTGAGTAATGATGAGCAGTTCTTC.

This clonotype was seen ten or more times. The chain recombines TRBV4-1 with TRBJ1-2; tentatively, D is TRBD1 (6 bases). The CDR3 extends over 15 amino acids. V was trimmed by 0 bases and J by 4 bases, leaving 12 bases between them. Germline V gives CDR1 MGHRA, CDR2 YSYEKL. CDR3 coding DNA: TGCGCCAGCAGCCAAGACGGACAGTTGCTCTATGGCTACACCTTC. Translated, it gives CASSQDGQLLYGYTF.

This clonotype was seen only a few times. The chain uses TRBV5-1 and TRBJ2-2, with 7 bases fitting TRBD1. J lost 1 base, V lost 4 bases, and 7 bases had no gene match. CDR1 is SGHRS and CDR2 is YFSETQ in the germline V gene. The length of the CDR3 is 16 residues. The CDR3 DNA reads as TGCGCCAGCAGCCCAACCCGGGACAGGAACACCGGGGAGCTGTTTTTT. Protein product: CASSPTRDRNTGELFF.

This clonotype was picked up many times. The chain carries TRBV10-3 and TRBJ1-2; 7 bases map to TRBD1. The CDR3 spans 15 residues. Germline CDR1 ENHRY, CDR2 SYGVKD. Trimming cost V 6 bases and J 7 bases; bases outside gene matches: 14. The CDR3 here is CAISEPGQPRGGYTF. The CDR3 bases are TGTGCCATCAGCGAACCGGGACAGCCGCGGGGTGGCTACACCTTC.

Many counts were recorded for this clonotype. The chain couples TRBV20-1 to TRBJ1-2; 8 nucleotides line up with TRBD1. J gave up 6 bases and V 5 bases, and 5 bases lay outside the gene matches. The CDR3 length is 12 residues. In germline, CDR1 is DFQATT, CDR2 SNEGSKA (reference sequence). The DNA for the CDR3 is TGCAGTGCTGACAGGGGCGCCAATGGCTACACCTTC. This gives the protein CSADRGANGYTF.

There are many counts of this clonotype. The chain couples TRBV20-1 to TRBJ1-2; no clear D gene. Germline assignment: CDR1 DFQATT and CDR2 SNEGSKA (reference sequence). Trimming shortened V by 0 bases and J by 2 bases, and 7 bases separated the two germline ends. This CDR3 has 13 amino acids. The CDR3 DNA follows: TGCAGTGCTAGAGATTACGGCAACTATGGCTACACCTTC. It codes for CSARDYGNYGYTF.

This clonotype was picked up many times. This sequence joins TRBV20-1 and TRBJ1-1, with D unclear. Looked up from germline, CDR1 is DFQATT and CDR2 is SNEGSKA (reference sequence). V was shortened by 7 bases and J by 0 bases, with 6 bases between the two germline ends. The CDR3 spans 11 residues. CDR3 amino acids: CSGVLNTEAFF. The CDR3 nucleotides are TGCAGTGGAGTTCTGAACACTGAAGCTTTCTTT.

This clonotype was observed at least ten times. The chain joins TRBV19 to TRBJ1-5; 9 positions match TRBD1. Germline V gives CDR1 LNHDA, CDR2 SQIVND (reference sequence). The CDR3 spans 16 residues. With 7 bases clipped from V and 4 bases from J, the junction kept 11 bases outside the gene matches. The CDR3 DNA reads as TGTGCCAGTACTTATCGCCGGGACAGGGTTAATCAGCCCCAGCATTTT. Its protein product is CASTYRRDRVNQPQHF.

This clonotype has at least ten counts. The J gene is TRBJ2-3, the V gene TRBV20-1, with D perhaps being TRBD1 or TRBD2 (5 bases each). CDR3 length equals 11 residues. Trimming removed 6 bases at V and 7 bases at J, with 11 bases between. Germline V gene data show CDR1 as DFQATT and CDR2 as SNEGSKA (reference sequence). The CDR3 protein is CSAPWGNTQYF. The CDR3 DNA is TGCAGTGCCCCGTGGGGGAATACGCAGTATTTT.